The sequence of this T cell receptor (beta chain) was determined in a study of blood T cell repertoires in COVID-19. Study details: Acute and convalescent COVID-19 samples came from the United States, Italy and Spain.

V was shortened by 1 base and J by 1 base, with 8 bases between the two germline ends. This CDR3 is 15 amino acids long. Germline V lookup: CDR1 SGHTA, CDR2 FQGNSA. Per the authors' pipeline: Reference gene primer amplification yielded estimated nucleated cell counts. TCRdb's table, derived via immunoSEQ multiplex PCR, lists solely in-frame clones and lacks some. The D gene and trimming were derived from the DNA, and the V and J assignments and clone size from that table. Of approximately 170,000 clones in the sample, approximately 83% were seen once. The sample consisted of peripheral blood. This chain joins TRBV7-2 and TRBJ2-1; D might be TRBD1 (6 bases). The TCR originated in a man in his sixties or seventies who had recovered from COVID-19. Written as DNA, the CDR3 is TGTGCCAGCAGCTTAGACAGGGCGTCCTACAATGAGCAGTTCTTC. This translates into CASSLDRASYNEQFF.